Each of the 17 T cell receptor beta chains below was sequenced from the same sample in a study of blood T cell repertoires in COVID-19. This table comes from immunoSEQ multiplex PCR, and its TCRdb copy is limited to in-frame clones, with some not included. Of approximately 120,000 clones in the sample, less than 85% are singletons; the top ten hold about 4.5%. Sequencing was carried out using peripheral blood. The receptors were sampled from a human donor in a cohort sampled during active or convalescent COVID-19.

The chain carries TRBV7-2 and TRBJ2-5; D remains unclear. CDR3 length: 12 residues. The V gene's germline CDR1 is SGHTA and CDR2 FQGNSA. The V gene lost 5 bases and the J gene lost 4 bases, with 8 bases spanning the gap. The CDR3 reads CASSPQRETQYF. As DNA, the CDR3 is TGTGCCAGCAGCCCACAAAGAGAGACCCAGTACTTC.

This clone has only one observation. This chain joins TRBV19 and TRBJ1-2; tentative D call: TRBD1 (6 bases). The CDR3 has 11 amino acids. CDR1 and CDR2 from the germline V gene are LNHDA and SQIVND (reference sequence). CDR3 bases: TGTGGTGCGTCAGGGGTTCATGGCTACACCTTC. As protein: CGASGVHGYTF. Full variable domain (remainder filled in from reference TRBV19 and TRBJ1-2): DGGITQSPKYLFRKEGQNVTLSCEQNLNHDAMYWYRQDPGQGLRLIYYSQIVNDFQKGDIAEGYSVSREKKESFPLTVTSAQKNPTAFYLCGASGVHGYTFGSGTRLTVV.

The CDR3, as DNA: TGCGCCAGCAGCTCTGGGGCGGGGGCGAGCGATCAGGAAGCTTTCTTT. Its protein product is CASSSGAGASDQEAFF. The chain links TRBV5-1 to TRBJ1-1, with D possibly matching TRBD1 (6 bases). This CDR3 is 16 amino acids long. From germline, CDR1 is SGHRS and CDR2 YFSETQ. V was pared by 3 bases and J by 8 bases, with 23 bases between.

V is TRBV6-1 and J is TRBJ2-1; TRBD1 matches at 7 bases. In germline, CDR1 is MNHNS, CDR2 SASEGT. V trimming: 1 base; J trimming: 4 bases; junction bases outside the gene matches: 13. The CDR3 sequence is 18 residues long. The CDR3 bases are TGTGCCAGCAGTGAAGTGTACCACTACGGGACAGCATACAATGAGCAGTTCTTC. Protein product: CASSEVYHYGTAYNEQFF.

The chain couples TRBV4-2 to TRBJ1-3; D gene uncertain. Germline V gene data show CDR1 as LGHNA and CDR2 as YNFKEQ. V was trimmed by 2 bases and J by 0 bases, leaving 14 bases between them. The CDR3 runs to 17 residues. CDR3 residues: CASSQSRSGSSGNTIYF. The DNA for the CDR3 is TGTGCCAGCAGCCAAAGCCGGTCAGGTTCCTCTGGAAACACCATATATTTT.

The V and J genes are TRBV9 and TRBJ2-5; 9 nucleotides agree with TRBD2. The CDR3 covers 15 residues. Per germline, CDR1 SGDLS and CDR2 YYNGEE. V lost 0 bases, J lost 5 bases, and 5 bases stayed unmatched. The DNA for the CDR3 is TGTGCCAGCAGCGTAGCGGCGGGAGGGGGGGAGACCCAGTACTTC. Translating gives CASSVAAGGGETQYF.

The chain couples TRBV29-1 to TRBJ2-1; a possible D gene is TRBD1 (6 bases). Germline assignment: CDR1 SQVTM and CDR2 ANQGSEA. CDR3 length: 10 amino acids. V lost 6 bases and J lost 10, with 10 bases in between. The CDR3 coding sequence is TGCAGCGTGGGGGACATCGAGCAGTTCTTC. The encoded protein is CSVGDIEQFF.

J is TRBJ2-1 and V is TRBV27; D is unclear. This CDR3 is 13 amino acids long. The V gene's germline CDR1 is MNHEY and CDR2 SMNVEV (reference sequence). With 5 bases removed from V and 7 bases from J, the gap between germline ends came to 12 bases. CDR3 sequence: CASSRYYGNEQFF. The DNA of the CDR3 is TGTGCCAGCAGTAGGTATTACGGGAATGAGCAGTTCTTC.

The chain uses TRBV5-1 and TRBJ2-3; tentatively, D is TRBD2 (5 bases). The CDR3 has 15 amino acids. The germline V and J ends were trimmed by 4 bases and 2 bases, with 14 bases remaining between them. Germline CDR1 SGHRS, CDR2 YFSETQ. The CDR3 reads CASSDPRAYTDTQYF. CDR3 in DNA: TGCGCCAGCAGCGACCCGAGGGCCTACACAGATACGCAGTATTTT.

The chain employs TRBV18 and TRBJ2-2; D perhaps matches TRBD2 (6 bases). Germline values: CDR1 KGHSH, CDR2 LQKENI. There are 15 residues in the CDR3. V was trimmed by 0 bases and J by 6 bases, leaving 11 bases between them. This CDR3 is CASSPPSGRPGELFF. As DNA, the CDR3 is TGTGCCAGCTCACCACCGTCGGGGAGGCCCGGGGAGCTGTTTTTT.

This chain connects TRBV15 to TRBJ2-5, with 8 bases that match TRBD2. V dropped 1 base and J dropped 5; count of bases not matched to a gene: 9. This CDR3 has 16 residues. Germline loops: CDR1 LNHNV, CDR2 YYDKDF (reference sequence). As DNA, the CDR3 is TGTGCCACCAGCAGAGGGATGGGCGGGAGGTTTGAGACCCAGTACTTC. It translates to CATSRGMGGRFETQYF.

The CDR3 loop reads CASSIGRVSNQPQHF. CDR3 in DNA: TGTGCCAGTAGTATAGGTCGGGTTTCTAATCAGCCCCAGCATTTT. This chain joins TRBV19 and TRBJ1-5, with D unclear. This CDR3 has 15 amino acids. Germline V gene data show CDR1 as LNHDA and CDR2 as SQIVND (reference sequence). V lost 1 base and J lost 4, with 11 bases in between.

This clone occurred a few times. V usage is TRBV4-3 and J usage is TRBJ1-6, with D tentatively TRBD1 (6 bases). Trimming shortened V by 6 bases and J by 6 bases, and 12 bases separated the two germline ends. The CDR3 covers 14 residues. Germline V gene data show CDR1 as LGHNA and CDR2 as YSLEER. CDR3 sequence (DNA): TGCGCCAGCAGTCGAGGGGACATTAATTCACCCCTCCACTTT. This encodes CASSRGDINSPLHF.

V and J are TRBV24-1 and TRBJ2-2; D might be TRBD1 (6 bases). Germline V lookup: CDR1 KGHDR, CDR2 SFDVKD. V lost 5 bases, J lost 5 bases, and 8 bases lay in between. This CDR3 is built from 13 residues. CDR3 loop: CATSVGGTGELFF. CDR3 in DNA: TGTGCCACCAGTGTAGGGGGTACCGGGGAGCTGTTTTTT.

The chain is built from TRBV19 and TRBJ2-2; D remains ambiguous. Deletions cut 1 base from V and 1 base from J, with 4 bases between. This CDR3 has 14 amino acids. Germline V gene lookup returns CDR1 LNHDA and CDR2 SQIVND (reference sequence). Here the CDR3 reads CASSIALNTGELFF. The CDR3, as DNA: TGTGCCAGTAGTATAGCTCTGAACACCGGGGAGCTGTTTTTT. Based on the CDR3 plus reference TRBV19 and TRBJ2-2, the full variable domain is DGGITQSPKYLFRKEGQNVTLSCEQNLNHDAMYWYRQDPGQGLRLIYYSQIVNDFQKGDIAEGYSVSREKKESFPLTVTSAQKNPTAFYLCASSIALNTGELFFGEGSRLTVL.

This chain links TRBV18 with TRBJ1-1; TRBD1 might be the D (5 bases). Trimming left V 3 bases short and J 2 bases short, with 13 bases between. The CDR3 totals 15 residues. CDR1 is KGHSH, CDR2 LQKENI, per germline. CDR3 nucleotides: TGTGCCAGCTCACCCTTAGACAGAAGCAACACTGAAGCTTTCTTT. Translated: CASSPLDRSNTEAFF.

The genes are TRBV6-1 and TRBJ1-2; 9 bases match TRBD1. CDR1 is MNHNS and CDR2 is SASEGT in the germline V gene. V lost 3 bases and J lost 1; bases outside the gene matches: 18. This CDR3 is built from 20 residues. The CDR3 is CASSDQYTGTGRTLNYGYTF. In DNA, the CDR3 is TGTGCCAGCAGTGACCAATACACCGGGACAGGGCGAACACTTAACTATGGCTACACCTTC.